This TCR beta chain comes out of a study of blood T cell repertoires in COVID-19. Study information: Donors in the United States, Italy and Spain gave samples during acute or convalescent COVID-19. PBMCs, B-cell-depleted T cells, or T cells provided the cDNA or gDNA that made up the material.

Libraries were prepared by immunoSEQ multiplex PCR; TCRdb keeps only in-frame clonotypes and omits some of them. The sample consists of 140,000 or so clones, around 90% of them appearing once. Trimming cost V 3 bases and J 0 bases; bases outside gene matches: 2. Germline CDR1 is SGHRS and CDR2 is YFSETQ. The CDR3 is made up of 14 amino acids. The sample comprised peripheral blood. The clonotype was recovered from a woman aged 45-60 years with acute or convalescent COVID-19. The chain employs TRBV5-1 and TRBJ1-1; 7 bases align to TRBD1. The CDR3 loop is CASSYQGVNTEAFF. The CDR3 coding sequence is TGCGCCAGCAGCTACCAGGGGGTGAACACTGAAGCTTTCTTT.